This TCR beta chain originates from a study of T cell changes during pregnancy in multiple sclerosis. This CDR3 has 14 residues. With V trimmed by 2 bases and J by 6 bases, 3 bases remained unmatched. Germline-derived CDR1 and CDR2 are SNHLY and FYNNEI. Profiling relied on immunoSEQ multiplex PCR, and the TCRdb table lists in-frame clones only, not all of them. There are under 85,000 clones in the sample; about nine tenths occur only once, and 1.5% lies in the top ten. The input for sequencing was peripheral blood, taken in the third trimester of pregnancy. The source of this sequence is a female donor with multiple sclerosis, enrolled in a pregnancy study. The chain combines TRBV2 with TRBJ2-3; 9 bases match TRBD2. The CDR3: CASSERGLADTQYF. The CDR3 nucleotides are TGTGCCAGCAGTGAAAGGGGACTAGCTGATACGCAGTATTTT.